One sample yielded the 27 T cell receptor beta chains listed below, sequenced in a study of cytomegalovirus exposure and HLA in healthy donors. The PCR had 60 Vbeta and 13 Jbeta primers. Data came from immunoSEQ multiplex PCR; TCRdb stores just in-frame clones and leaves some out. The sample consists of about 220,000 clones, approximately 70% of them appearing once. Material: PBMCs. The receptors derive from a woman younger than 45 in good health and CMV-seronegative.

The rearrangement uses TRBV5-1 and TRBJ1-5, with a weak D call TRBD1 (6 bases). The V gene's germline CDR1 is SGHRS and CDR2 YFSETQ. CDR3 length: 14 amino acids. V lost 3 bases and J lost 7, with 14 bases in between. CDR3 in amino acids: CASSSGLGGQPQHF. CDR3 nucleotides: TGCGCCAGCAGCTCGGGACTAGGGGGGCAGCCCCAGCATTTT.

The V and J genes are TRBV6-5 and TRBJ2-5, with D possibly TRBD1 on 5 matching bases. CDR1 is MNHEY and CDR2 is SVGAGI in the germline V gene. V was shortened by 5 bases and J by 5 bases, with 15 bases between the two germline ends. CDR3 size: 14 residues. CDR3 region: CASSPRGGRETQYF. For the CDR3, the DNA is TGTGCCAGCAGTCCTAGGGGTGGAAGGGAGACCCAGTACTTC.

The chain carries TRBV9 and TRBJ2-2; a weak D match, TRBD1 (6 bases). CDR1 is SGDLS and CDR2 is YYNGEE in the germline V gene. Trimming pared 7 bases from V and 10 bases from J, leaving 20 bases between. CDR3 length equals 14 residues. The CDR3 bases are TGTGCCAGCTCCCAACTAAAACAGGGAGAGGAGCTGTTTTTT. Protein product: CASSQLKQGEELFF.

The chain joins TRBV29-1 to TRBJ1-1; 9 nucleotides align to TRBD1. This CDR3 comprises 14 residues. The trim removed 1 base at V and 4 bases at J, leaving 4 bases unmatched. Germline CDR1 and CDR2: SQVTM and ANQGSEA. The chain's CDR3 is CSVEAGTGITEAFF. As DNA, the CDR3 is TGCAGCGTTGAAGCCGGGACAGGGATCACTGAAGCTTTCTTT. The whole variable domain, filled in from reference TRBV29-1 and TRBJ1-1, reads SAVISQKPSRDICQRGTSLTIQCQVDSQVTMMFWYRQQPGQSLTLIATANQGSEATYESGFVIDKFPISRPNLTFSTLTVSNMSPEDSSIYLCSVEAGTGITEAFFGQGTRLTVV.

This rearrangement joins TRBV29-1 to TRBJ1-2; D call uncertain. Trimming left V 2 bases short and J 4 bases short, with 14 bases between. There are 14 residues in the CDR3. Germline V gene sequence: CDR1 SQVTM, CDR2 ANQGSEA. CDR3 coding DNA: TGCAGCGTTGAACAAGGCGGCAGCGCCTATGGCTACACCTTC. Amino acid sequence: CSVEQGGSAYGYTF.

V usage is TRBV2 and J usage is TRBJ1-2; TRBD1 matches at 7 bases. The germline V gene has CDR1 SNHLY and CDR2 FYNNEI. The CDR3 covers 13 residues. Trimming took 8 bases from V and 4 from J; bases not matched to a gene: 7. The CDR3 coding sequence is TGTGCCAGCGGTACAGGGGCAGGCTATGGCTACACCTTC. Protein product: CASGTGAGYGYTF. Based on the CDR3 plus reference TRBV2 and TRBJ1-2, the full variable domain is EPEVTQTPSHQVTQMGQEVILRCVPISNHLYFYWYRQILGQKVEFLVSFYNNEISEKSEIFDDQFSVERPDGSNFTLKIRSTKLEDSAMYFCASGTGAGYGYTFGSGTRLTVV.

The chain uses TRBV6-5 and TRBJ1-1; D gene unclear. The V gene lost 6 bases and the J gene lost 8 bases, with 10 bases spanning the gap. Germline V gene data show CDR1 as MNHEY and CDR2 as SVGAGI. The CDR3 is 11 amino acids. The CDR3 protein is CASSPGVEAFF. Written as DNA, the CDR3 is TGTGCCAGCAGCCCAGGTGTGGAAGCTTTCTTT.

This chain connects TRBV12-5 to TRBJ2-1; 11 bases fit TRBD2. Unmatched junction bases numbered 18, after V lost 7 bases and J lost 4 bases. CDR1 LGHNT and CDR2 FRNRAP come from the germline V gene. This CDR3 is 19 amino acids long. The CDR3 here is CASAPPWSSGGFRYNEQFF. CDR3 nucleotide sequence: TGTGCTAGTGCCCCCCCTTGGTCTAGCGGGGGGTTTCGGTACAATGAGCAGTTCTTC.

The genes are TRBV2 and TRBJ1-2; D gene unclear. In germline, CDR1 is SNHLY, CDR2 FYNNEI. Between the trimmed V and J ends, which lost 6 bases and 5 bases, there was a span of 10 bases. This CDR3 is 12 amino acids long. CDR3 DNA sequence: TGTGCCAGCAGGGGGAGTTTGTATGGCTACACCTTC. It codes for CASRGSLYGYTF.

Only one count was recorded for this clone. The CDR3 reads CASSRAETGGKETQYF. CDR3 nucleotides: TGTGCCAGCAGCCGGGCCGAGACAGGGGGCAAAGAGACCCAGTACTTC. This chain uses TRBV7-8 with TRBJ2-5; 10 bases agree with TRBD1. The germline V gene encodes CDR1 SGHVS and CDR2 FQNEAQ. The V gene end was trimmed by 5 bases and the J gene end by 3 bases; junction bases not matched to a gene: 9. CDR3 length equals 16 residues.

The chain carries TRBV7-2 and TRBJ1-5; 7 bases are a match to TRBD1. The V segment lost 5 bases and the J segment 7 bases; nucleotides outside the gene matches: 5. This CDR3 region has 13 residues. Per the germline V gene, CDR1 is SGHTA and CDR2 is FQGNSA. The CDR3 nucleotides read TGTGCCAGCAGCCTGACAGGGTGGCAGCCCCAGCATTTT. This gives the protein CASSLTGWQPQHF.

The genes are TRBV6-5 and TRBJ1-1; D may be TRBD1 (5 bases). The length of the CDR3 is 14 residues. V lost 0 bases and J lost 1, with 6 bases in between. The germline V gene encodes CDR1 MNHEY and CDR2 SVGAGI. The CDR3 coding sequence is TGTGCCAGCAGTTACTCGACAGAGAACACTGAAGCTTTCTTT. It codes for CASSYSTENTEAFF.

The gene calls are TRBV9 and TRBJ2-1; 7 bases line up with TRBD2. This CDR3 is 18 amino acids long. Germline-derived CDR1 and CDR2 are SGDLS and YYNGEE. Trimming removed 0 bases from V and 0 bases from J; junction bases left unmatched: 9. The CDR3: CASSVGLERDSSYNEQFF. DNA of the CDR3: TGTGCCAGCAGCGTAGGGTTGGAGCGGGACTCCTCCTACAATGAGCAGTTCTTC.

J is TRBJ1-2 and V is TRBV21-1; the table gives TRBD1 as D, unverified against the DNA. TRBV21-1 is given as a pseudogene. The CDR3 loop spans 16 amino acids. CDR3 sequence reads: CASSKGPGTGGWGYTF. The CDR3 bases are TGTGCCAGCAGCAAAGGCCCCGGGACAGGGGGCTGGGGCTACACCTTC.

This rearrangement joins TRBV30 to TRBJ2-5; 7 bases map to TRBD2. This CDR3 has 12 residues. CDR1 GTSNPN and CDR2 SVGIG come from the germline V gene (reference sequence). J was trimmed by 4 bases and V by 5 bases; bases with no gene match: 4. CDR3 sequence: CAWGAGLETQYF. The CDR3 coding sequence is TGTGCCTGGGGAGCGGGACTAGAGACCCAGTACTTC. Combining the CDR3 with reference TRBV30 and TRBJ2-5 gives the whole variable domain SQTIHQWPATLVQPVGSPLSLECTVEGTSNPNLYWYRQAAGRGLQLLFYSVGIGQISSEVPQNLSASRPQDRQFILSSKKLLLSDSGFYLCAWGAGLETQYFGPGTRLLVL.

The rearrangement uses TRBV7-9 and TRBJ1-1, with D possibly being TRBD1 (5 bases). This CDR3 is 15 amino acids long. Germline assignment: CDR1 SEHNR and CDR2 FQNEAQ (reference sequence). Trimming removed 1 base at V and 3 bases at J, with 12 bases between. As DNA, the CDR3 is TGTGCCAGCAGCTTAGTGGCAGTGACAGACACTGAAGCTTTCTTT. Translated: CASSLVAVTDTEAFF. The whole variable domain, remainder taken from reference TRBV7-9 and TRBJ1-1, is DTGVSQNPRHKITKRGQNVTFRCDPISEHNRLYWYRQTLGQGPEFLTYFQNEAQLEKSRLLSDRFSAERPKGSFSTLEIQRTEQGDSAMYLCASSLVAVTDTEAFFGQGTRLTVV.

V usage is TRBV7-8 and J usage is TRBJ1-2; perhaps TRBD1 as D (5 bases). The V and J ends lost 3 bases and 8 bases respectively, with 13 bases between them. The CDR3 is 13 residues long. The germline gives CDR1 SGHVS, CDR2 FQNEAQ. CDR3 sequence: CASSFGQDRGYTF. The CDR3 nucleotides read TGTGCCAGCAGCTTCGGACAAGATCGGGGCTACACCTTC. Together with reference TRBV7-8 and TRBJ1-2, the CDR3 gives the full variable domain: GAGVSQSPRYKVAKRGQDVALRCDPISGHVSLFWYQQALGQGPEFLTYFQNEAQLDKSGLPSDRFFAERPEGSVSTLKIQRTQQEDSAVYLCASSFGQDRGYTFGSGTRLTVV.

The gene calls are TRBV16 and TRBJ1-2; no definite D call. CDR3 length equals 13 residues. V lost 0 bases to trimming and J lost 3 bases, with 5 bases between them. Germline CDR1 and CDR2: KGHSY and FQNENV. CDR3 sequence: CASSQSADYGYTF. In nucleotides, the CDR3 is TGTGCCAGCAGCCAATCGGCAGACTATGGCTACACCTTC. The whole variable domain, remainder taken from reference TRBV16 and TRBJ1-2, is GEEVAQTPKHLVRGEGQKAKLYCAPIKGHSYVFWYQQVLKNEFKFLISFQNENVFDETGMPKERFSAKCLPNSPCSLEIQATKLEDSAVYFCASSQSADYGYTFGSGTRLTVV.

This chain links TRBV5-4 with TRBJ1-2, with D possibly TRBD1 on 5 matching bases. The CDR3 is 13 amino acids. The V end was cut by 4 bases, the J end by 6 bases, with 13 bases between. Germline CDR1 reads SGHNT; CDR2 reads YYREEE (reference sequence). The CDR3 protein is CASSPGRDHGYTF. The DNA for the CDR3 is TGTGCCAGCAGCCCGGGCAGGGATCATGGCTACACCTTC. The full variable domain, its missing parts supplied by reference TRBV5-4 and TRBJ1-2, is ETGVTQSPTHLIKTRGQQVTLRCSSQSGHNTVSWYQQALGQGPQFIFQYYREEENGRGNFPPRFSGLQFPNYSSELNVNALELDDSALYLCASSPGRDHGYTFGSGTRLTVV.

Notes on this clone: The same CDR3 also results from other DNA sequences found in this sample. This CDR3 reads CATRRGKNTEAFF. The CDR3 region has the DNA TGTGCCACCCGCCGAGGGAAGAACACTGAAGCTTTCTTT. V gene TRBV6-5 combines with J gene TRBJ1-1; the D is unclear. The germline V gene has CDR1 MNHEY and CDR2 SVGAGI. Trimming removed 10 bases at V and 1 base at J, with 13 bases between. The CDR3 length is 13 residues.

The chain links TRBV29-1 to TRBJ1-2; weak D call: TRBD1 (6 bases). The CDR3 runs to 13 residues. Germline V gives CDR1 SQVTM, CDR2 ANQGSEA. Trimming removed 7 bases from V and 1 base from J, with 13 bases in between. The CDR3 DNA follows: TGCAGCGGCTATACAGGGCATAACTATGGCTACACCTTC. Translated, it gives CSGYTGHNYGYTF.

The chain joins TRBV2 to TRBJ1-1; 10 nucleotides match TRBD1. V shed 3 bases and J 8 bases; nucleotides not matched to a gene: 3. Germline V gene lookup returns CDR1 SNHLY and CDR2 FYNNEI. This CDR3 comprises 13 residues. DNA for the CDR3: TGTGCCAGCAGTGAGGGGACAGGGGCGGAAGCTTTCTTT. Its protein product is CASSEGTGAEAFF. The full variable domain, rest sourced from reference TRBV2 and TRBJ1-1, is EPEVTQTPSHQVTQMGQEVILRCVPISNHLYFYWYRQILGQKVEFLVSFYNNEISEKSEIFDDQFSVERPDGSNFTLKIRSTKLEDSAMYFCASSEGTGAEAFFGQGTRLTVV.

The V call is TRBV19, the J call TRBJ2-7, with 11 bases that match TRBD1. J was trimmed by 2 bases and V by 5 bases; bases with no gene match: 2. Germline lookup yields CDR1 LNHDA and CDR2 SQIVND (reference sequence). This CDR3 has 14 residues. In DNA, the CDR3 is TGTGCCAGTAGTGGGACAGGGGGGGCCTACGAGCAGTACTTC. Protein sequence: CASSGTGGAYEQYF.

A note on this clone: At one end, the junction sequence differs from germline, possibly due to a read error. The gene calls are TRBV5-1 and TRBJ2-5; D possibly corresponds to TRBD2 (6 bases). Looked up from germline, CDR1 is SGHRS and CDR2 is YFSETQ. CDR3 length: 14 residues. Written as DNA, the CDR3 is TGCGCCAGCCGCTTCTCGGGACTCCAAGAGACCCAGTACTTC. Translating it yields CASRFSGLQETQYF. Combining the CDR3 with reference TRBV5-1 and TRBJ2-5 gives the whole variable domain KAGVTQTPRYLIKTRGQQVTLSCSPISGHRSVSWYQQTPGQGLQFLFEYFSETQRNKGNFPGRFSGRQFSNSRSEMNVSTLELGDSALYLCASRFSGLQETQYFGPGTRLLVL.

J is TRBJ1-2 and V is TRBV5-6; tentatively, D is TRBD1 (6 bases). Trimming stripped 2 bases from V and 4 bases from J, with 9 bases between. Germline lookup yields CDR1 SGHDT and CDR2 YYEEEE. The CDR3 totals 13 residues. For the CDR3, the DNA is TGTGCCAGCAGCTTCGGACAGCCCTATGGCTACACCTTC. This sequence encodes CASSFGQPYGYTF.

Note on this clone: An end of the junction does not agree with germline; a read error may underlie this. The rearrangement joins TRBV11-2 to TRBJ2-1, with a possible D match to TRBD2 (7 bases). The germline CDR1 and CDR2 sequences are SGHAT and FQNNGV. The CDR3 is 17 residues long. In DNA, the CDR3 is TGTGTCAGCAGCTTAGACGATGGGGGGGCTGGGTTGGGTGAGCAGTTCTTC. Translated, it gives CVSSLDDGGAGLGEQFF.

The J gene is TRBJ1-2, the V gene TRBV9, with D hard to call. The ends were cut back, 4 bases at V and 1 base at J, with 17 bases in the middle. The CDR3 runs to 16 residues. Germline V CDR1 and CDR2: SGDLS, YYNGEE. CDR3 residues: CASSPRGAASNYGYTF. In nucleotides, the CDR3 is TGTGCCAGCAGCCCCCGCGGAGCCGCGAGTAACTATGGCTACACCTTC.